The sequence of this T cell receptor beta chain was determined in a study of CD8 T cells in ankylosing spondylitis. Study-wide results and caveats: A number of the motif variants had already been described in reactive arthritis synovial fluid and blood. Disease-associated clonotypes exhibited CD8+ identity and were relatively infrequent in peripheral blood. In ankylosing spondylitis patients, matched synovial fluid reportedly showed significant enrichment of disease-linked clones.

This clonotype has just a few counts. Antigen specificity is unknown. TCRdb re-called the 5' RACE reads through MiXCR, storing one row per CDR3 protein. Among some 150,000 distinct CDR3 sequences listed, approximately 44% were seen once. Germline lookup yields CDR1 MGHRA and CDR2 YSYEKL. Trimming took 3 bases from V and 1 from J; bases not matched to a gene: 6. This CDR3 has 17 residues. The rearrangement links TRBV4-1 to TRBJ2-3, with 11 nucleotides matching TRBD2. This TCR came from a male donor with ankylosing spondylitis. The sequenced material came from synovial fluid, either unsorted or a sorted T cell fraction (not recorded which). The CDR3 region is CASSQRGLAERTDTQYF. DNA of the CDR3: TGCGCCAGCAGCCAGCGGGGACTAGCGGAGCGCACAGATACGCAGTATTTT.